These T cell receptor beta chains were read from a single sample in a study of T cell responses to AZD1222 COVID-19 vaccine. Here immunoSEQ multiplex PCR was the method, and the copy in TCRdb shows in-frame clones only, minus some. The data show roughly 140,000 clones, about 91% seen once. This material consisted of peripheral blood, taken on day 0 of MenACWY control vaccination. The origin of the receptors is an adult in good health. CDR3s include the opening cysteine and the closing phenylalanine or tryptophan. D genes are given only for firm matches. Clone size appears in some rows only: once, few, many, or a class for an expanded clone.

clone size,D gene,J gene,V gene,CDR3 protein,CDR3 DNA
once,-,TRBJ1-1,TRBV2,CASRGTWSGTEAFF,TGTGCCAGCAGGGGGACATGGTCCGGCACTGAAGCTTTCTTT
once,-,TRBJ2-1,TRBV11-2,CASSLLAESYNEQFF,TGTGCCAGCAGCTTACTAGCAGAAAGCTACAATGAGCAGTTCTTC
-,-,TRBJ2-3,TRBV30,CAYAGVVTDTQYF,TGTGCCTACGCAGGGGTCGTGACAGATACGCAGTATTTT
few,-,TRBJ2-7,TRBV27,CASSSQIRQPTYEQYF,TGTGCCAGCAGTTCACAGATTCGGCAGCCTACCTACGAGCAGTACTTC
-,TRBD2,TRBJ2-5,TRBV10-3,CAISESETSGPSRKTQYF,TGTGCCATCAGTGAGTCGGAGACTAGCGGGCCCTCACGGAAGACCCAGTACTTC
-,-,TRBJ2-6,TRBV7-3,CASSPSSGANVLTF,TGTGCCAGCAGCCCCAGCTCTGGGGCCAACGTCCTGACTTTC
-,TRBD1,TRBJ1-6,TRBV5-1,CASSYRTGDNSPLHF,TGCGCCAGCAGCTACAGGACAGGGGATAATTCACCCCTCCACTTT
-,TRBD1,TRBJ2-3,TRBV24-1,CATSETGGIDTQYF,TGTGCCACCAGTGAGACAGGGGGCATCGATACGCAGTATTTT
-,-,TRBJ1-2,TRBV7-9,CASSLNTPGVYGYTF,TGTGCCAGCAGCTTAAACACCCCCGGGGTCTATGGCTACACCTTC
-,TRBD1,TRBJ1-6,TRBV5-1,CASSGTGKIDSPLHF,TGCGCCAGCAGCGGGACAGGGAAAATAGATTCACCCCTCCACTTT
-,TRBD1,TRBJ2-7,TRBV5-1,CASSSGQGAEQYF,TGCGCCAGCAGCTCCGGACAGGGGGCCGAGCAGTACTTC